This T cell receptor beta chain was identified during a study of molecular identifiers for immune sequencing clone quantification. Study overall: Sequencing covered four of five parts into which replicate RNA from about 20,000 or 100,000 naive CD8 cells was split.

Study-wide results and caveats: Sizes of highly expanded clones could be underestimated through identical TCRs sharing a barcode.

This clonotype came up many times. No antigen is known for it. For naive CD8 T cells, sorting used the CD8+CD4-CCR7+CD45RA+ phenotype. Bulk TCR libraries used previously described methods and listed TCR primers. TCRdb recomputed calls from the PCR reads with MiXCR, one row per CDR3 protein. The sample gives about 100,000 distinct CDR3 sequences, approximately 40% of which show up once; around 4.2% is in the top ten. V lost 8 bases to trimming and J lost 9 bases; unmatched junction nucleotides: 5. The CDR3 totals 11 residues. The receptor was derived from a human donor in good health. Some libraries in this study had Jurkat cell RNA spiked in. Source material: naive CD8+ T cells from blood, with Jurkat cell RNA spiked in. Noted subset: FACS-sorted CD8+CD4-CCR7+CD45RA+ naive T cells. The chain recombines TRBV12-3 or TRBV12-4 with TRBJ1-1, with 8 bases identical to TRBD1. The CDR3 coding sequence is TGTGCCAGCCGGACAGGGACCCAAGCTTTCTTT. Translated, it gives CASRTGTQAFF.